The clone carrying this TCR beta chain was seen ten or more times. What it binds is not known. This record belongs to a study of human T cells and chemical hapten exposure. In TCRdb, the RACE reads were re-called with MiXCR into one record per CDR3 protein. This sample yields some 100,000 distinct CDR3 sequences, of which roughly a tenth are seen a single time; approximately 1.9% belongs to the top ten. Findings and caveats of the study: Significantly more large CDR3 similarity clusters were formed by expanded TCRs than by controls.

The V and J ends lost 5 bases and 4 bases, in that order; junction bases with no gene match: 9. The CDR3 consists of 16 residues. Germline V CDR1 and CDR2: LNHDA, SQIVND (reference sequence). Described time point: patch test 2, 6 weeks after DPC sensitization. As to treatment: therapeutic diphenylcyclopropenone sensitization with weekly scalp DPC. This sequence joins TRBV19 and TRBJ2-3; 10 nucleotides align to TRBD2. The source material was whole blood, sampled in connection with sensitization to the hapten diphenylcyclopropenone (DPC). The clonotype comes from a woman in her thirties or forties with alopecia areata. Some clones in this sample may be carry-over from other donors' samples. Written as DNA, the CDR3 is TGTGCCAGTAGTGCTCTTAGCGGGAGGCGTTCAGATACGCAGTATTTT. Protein: CASSALSGRRSDTQYF.